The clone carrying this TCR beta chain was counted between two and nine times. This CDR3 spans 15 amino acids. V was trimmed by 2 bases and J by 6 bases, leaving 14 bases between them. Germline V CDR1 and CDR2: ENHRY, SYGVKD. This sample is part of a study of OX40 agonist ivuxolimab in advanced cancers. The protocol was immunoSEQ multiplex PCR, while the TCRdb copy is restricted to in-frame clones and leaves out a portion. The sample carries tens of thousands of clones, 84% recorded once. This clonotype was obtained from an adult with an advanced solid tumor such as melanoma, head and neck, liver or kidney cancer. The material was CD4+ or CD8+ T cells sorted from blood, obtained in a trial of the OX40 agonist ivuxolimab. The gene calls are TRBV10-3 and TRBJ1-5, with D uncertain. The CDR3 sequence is CAISEGVGRAQPQHF. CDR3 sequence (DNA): TGTGCCATCAGTGAGGGTGTAGGGAGGGCTCAGCCCCAGCATTTT.